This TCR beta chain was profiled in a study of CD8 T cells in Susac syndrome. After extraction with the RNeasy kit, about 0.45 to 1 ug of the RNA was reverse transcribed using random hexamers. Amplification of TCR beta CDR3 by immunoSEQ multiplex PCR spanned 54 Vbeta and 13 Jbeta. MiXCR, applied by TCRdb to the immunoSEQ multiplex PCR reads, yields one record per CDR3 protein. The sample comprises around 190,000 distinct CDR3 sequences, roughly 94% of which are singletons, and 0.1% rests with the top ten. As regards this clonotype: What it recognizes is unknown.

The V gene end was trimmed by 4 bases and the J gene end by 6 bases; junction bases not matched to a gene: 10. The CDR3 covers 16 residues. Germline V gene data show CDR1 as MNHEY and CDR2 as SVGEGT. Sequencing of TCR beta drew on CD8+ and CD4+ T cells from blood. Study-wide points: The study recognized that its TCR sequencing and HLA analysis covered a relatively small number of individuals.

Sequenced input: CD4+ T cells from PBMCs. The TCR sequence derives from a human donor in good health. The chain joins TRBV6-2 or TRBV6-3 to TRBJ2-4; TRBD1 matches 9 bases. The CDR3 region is CASSSPGQGPGNIQYF. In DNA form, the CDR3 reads TGTGCCAGCAGTTCCCCGGGACAGGGACCGGGAAACATTCAGTACTTC.